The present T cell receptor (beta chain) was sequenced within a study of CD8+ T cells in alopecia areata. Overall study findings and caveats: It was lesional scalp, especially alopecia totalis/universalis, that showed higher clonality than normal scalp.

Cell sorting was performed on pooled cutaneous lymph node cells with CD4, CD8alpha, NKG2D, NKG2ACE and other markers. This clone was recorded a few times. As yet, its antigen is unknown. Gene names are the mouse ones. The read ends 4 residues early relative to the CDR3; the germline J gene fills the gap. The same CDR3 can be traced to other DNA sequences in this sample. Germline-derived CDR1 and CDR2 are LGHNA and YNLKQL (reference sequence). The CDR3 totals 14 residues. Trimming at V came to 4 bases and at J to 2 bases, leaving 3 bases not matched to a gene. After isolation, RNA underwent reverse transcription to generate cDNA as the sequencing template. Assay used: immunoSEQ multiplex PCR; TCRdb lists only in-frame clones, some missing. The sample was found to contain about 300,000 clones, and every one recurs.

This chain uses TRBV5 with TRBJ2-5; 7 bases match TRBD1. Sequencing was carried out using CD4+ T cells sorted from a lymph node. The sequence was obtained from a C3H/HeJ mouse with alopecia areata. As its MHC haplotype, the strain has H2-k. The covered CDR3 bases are TGTGCCAGCAGCCCACGACAGGGCCAAGAC. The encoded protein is CASSPRQGQD. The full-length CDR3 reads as CASSPRQGQDTQYF.